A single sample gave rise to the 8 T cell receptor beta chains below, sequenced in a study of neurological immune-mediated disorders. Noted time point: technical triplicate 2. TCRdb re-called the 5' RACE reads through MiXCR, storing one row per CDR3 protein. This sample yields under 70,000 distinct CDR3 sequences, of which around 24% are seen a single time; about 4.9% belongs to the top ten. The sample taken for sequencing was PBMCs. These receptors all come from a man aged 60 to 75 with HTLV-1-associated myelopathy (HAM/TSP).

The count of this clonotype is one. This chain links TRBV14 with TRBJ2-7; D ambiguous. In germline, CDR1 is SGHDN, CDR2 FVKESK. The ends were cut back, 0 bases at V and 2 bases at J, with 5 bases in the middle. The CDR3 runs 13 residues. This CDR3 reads CASSQDRPYEQYF. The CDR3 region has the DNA TGTGCCAGCAGCCAAGATAGGCCCTACGAGCAGTACTTC.

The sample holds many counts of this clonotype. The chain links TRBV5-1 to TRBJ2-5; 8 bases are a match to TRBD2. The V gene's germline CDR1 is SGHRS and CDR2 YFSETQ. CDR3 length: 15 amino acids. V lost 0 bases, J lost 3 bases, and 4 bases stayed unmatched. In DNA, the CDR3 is TGCGCCAGCAGCTTGGGCGGGGGGCAAAAAGAGACCCAGTACTTC. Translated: CASSLGGGQKETQYF.

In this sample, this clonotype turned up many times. The CDR3: CASSFLPSGTTGIDKTQYF. CDR3 in DNA: TGCGCCAGCAGCTTTCTACCGTCTGGAACCACAGGGATCGATAAGACCCAGTACTTC. This chain uses TRBV5-1 with TRBJ2-5; tentatively, D is TRBD1 (6 bases). Germline CDR1 is SGHRS and CDR2 is YFSETQ. CDR3 size: 19 residues. The ends were cut back, 2 bases at V and 6 bases at J, with 29 bases in the middle. The variable domain in full, completed from reference TRBV5-1 and TRBJ2-5, reads KAGVTQTPRYLIKTRGQQVTLSCSPISGHRSVSWYQQTPGQGLQFLFEYFSETQRNKGNFPGRFSGRQFSNSRSEMNVSTLELGDSALYLCASSFLPSGTTGIDKTQYFGPGTRLLVL.

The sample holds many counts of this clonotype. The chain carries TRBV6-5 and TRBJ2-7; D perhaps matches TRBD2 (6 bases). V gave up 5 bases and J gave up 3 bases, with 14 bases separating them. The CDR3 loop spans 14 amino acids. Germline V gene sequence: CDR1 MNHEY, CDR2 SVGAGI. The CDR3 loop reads CASSAAGRDYEQYF. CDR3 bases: TGTGCCAGCAGTGCCGCGGGGAGAGACTACGAGCAGTACTTC.

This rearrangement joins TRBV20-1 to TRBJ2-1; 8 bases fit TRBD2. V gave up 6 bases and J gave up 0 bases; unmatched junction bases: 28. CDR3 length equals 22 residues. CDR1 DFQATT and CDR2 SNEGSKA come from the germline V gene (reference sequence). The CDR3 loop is CSARTTREREFNLLSSYNEQFF. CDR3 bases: TGCAGTGCGCGTACCACCCGGGAGCGGGAGTTTAATCTCCTGAGCTCCTACAATGAGCAGTTCTTC.

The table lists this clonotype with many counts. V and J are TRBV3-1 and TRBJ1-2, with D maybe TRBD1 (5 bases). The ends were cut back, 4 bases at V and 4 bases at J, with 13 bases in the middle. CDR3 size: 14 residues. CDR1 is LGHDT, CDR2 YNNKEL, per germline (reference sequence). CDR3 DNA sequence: TGTGCCAGCAGCCCGCCGGGGCCGTCCTATGGCTACACCTTC. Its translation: CASSPPGPSYGYTF.

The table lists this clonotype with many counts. The CDR3 sequence is CASSHLSLGTDTQYF. In DNA, the CDR3 is TGCGCCAGCAGCCACCTATCCCTCGGCACAGATACGCAGTATTTT. The chain is built from TRBV5-1 and TRBJ2-3; D is unresolved. Trimming stripped 4 bases from V and 1 base from J, with 13 bases between. This CDR3 is built from 15 residues. Germline V gene data show CDR1 as SGHRS and CDR2 as YFSETQ. Full variable domain (remainder filled in from reference TRBV5-1 and TRBJ2-3): KAGVTQTPRYLIKTRGQQVTLSCSPISGHRSVSWYQQTPGQGLQFLFEYFSETQRNKGNFPGRFSGRQFSNSRSEMNVSTLELGDSALYLCASSHLSLGTDTQYFGPGTRLTVL.

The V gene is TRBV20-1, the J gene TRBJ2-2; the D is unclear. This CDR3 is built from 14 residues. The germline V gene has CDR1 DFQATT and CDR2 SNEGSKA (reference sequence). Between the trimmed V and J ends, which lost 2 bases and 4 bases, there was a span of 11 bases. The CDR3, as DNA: TGCAGTGCTAGACCCAGCATGTCCACCGGGGAGCTGTTTTTT. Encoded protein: CSARPSMSTGELFF.